This T cell receptor beta chain was identified in a study of human T cells and chemical hapten exposure. Study observations and caveats: Relative to control repertoires, expanded TCRs gave rise to significantly more large CDR3 similarity clusters. Every donor had alopecia, and their immune response may therefore differ from healthy people's.

The V segment lost 4 bases and the J segment 5 bases; nucleotides outside the gene matches: 11. CDR3 length: 15 residues. Germline CDR1 reads SGHRS; CDR2 reads YFSETQ. One entry per CDR3 protein, called by TCRdb with MiXCR from the RACE reads. The table lists 80,000 to 100,000 distinct CDR3 sequences, roughly 7.2% of them singletons. Noted time point: patch test 1, 2 weeks after DPC sensitization. Treatment reported: therapeutic diphenylcyclopropenone sensitization with weekly scalp DPC. Alopecia patients deemed DPC-suitable, aged 18 to 70, excluding pregnancy. This clonotype was seen ten or more times. The antigen remains undetermined.

The V call is TRBV5-1, the J call TRBJ2-5; 7 bases fit TRBD2. The sequenced sample was whole blood, obtained in connection with sensitization to the hapten diphenylcyclopropenone (DPC). The receptor's source is a woman aged 25 to 39 with alopecia areata. Some clones in this sample may be carry-over from other donors' samples. CDR3 residues: CASSPPGGKKETQYF. In DNA form, the CDR3 reads TGCGCCAGCAGCCCCCCGGGGGGTAAGAAGGAGACCCAGTACTTC. Together with reference TRBV5-1 and TRBJ2-5, the CDR3 gives the full variable domain: KAGVTQTPRYLIKTRGQQVTLSCSPISGHRSVSWYQQTPGQGLQFLFEYFSETQRNKGNFPGRFSGRQFSNSRSEMNVSTLELGDSALYLCASSPPGGKKETQYFGPGTRLLVL.